This entry lists 19 T cell receptor beta chains sequenced from one sample in a study of T cells expressing NK-cell markers. TCRdb re-analyzed the 5' RACE reads; it lists each CDR3 protein once, without DNA. This listing includes about 380,000 distinct CDR3 sequences. Sequencing was carried out using blood T cells: a sorted CD56 or NKG2C T cell subset, CD4+ or CD8+ T cells, or bulk PBMC T cells (not recorded which). The receptors derive from a man aged 18 to 69 in good health.

V is TRBV5-1 and J is TRBJ1-1; TCRdb lists TRBD1, though no DNA is available to test this call. CDR1 is SGHRS and CDR2 is YFSETQ in the germline V gene. There are 15 residues in the CDR3. CDR3 protein: CASSPLGRMNTEAFF. The full variable domain, rest sourced from reference TRBV5-1 and TRBJ1-1, is KAGVTQTPRYLIKTRGQQVTLSCSPISGHRSVSWYQQTPGQGLQFLFEYFSETQRNKGNFPGRFSGRQFSNSRSEMNVSTLELGDSALYLCASSPLGRMNTEAFFGQGTRLTVV.

This chain uses TRBV5-1 with TRBJ2-7; TCRdb proposes TRBD2, but this gene call is untestable without DNA. Germline V lookup: CDR1 SGHRS, CDR2 YFSETQ. This CDR3 is built from 17 residues. The CDR3 sequence: CASSLRTSGGAVNEQYF.

The genes are TRBV5-1 and TRBJ2-3; TCRdb names TRBD2, which stays unverified in the absence of DNA. From germline, CDR1 is SGHRS and CDR2 YFSETQ. The length of the CDR3 is 15 residues. Here the CDR3 reads CASGKGSGVTDTQYF.

Frequency places this clonotype as medium-sized. The J gene is TRBJ1-1, the V gene TRBV7-9. This CDR3 has 13 residues. Germline-derived CDR1 and CDR2 are SEHNR and FQNEAQ (reference sequence). The CDR3 region is CASSLEVNTEAFF.

The CDR3 sequence: CASSFLESLNEQFF. The chain joins TRBV5-6 to TRBJ2-1. This CDR3 is built from 14 residues. Germline CDR1 and CDR2: SGHDT and YYEEEE.

The V call is TRBV6-1, the J call TRBJ1-1. Germline CDR1 is MNHNS and CDR2 is SASEGT. CDR3 length: 13 amino acids. CDR3 sequence reads: CASMRGRLTEAFF.

The chain combines TRBV7-9 with TRBJ1-5; there is no DNA to check the TCRdb D call of TRBD1. Germline CDR1 SEHNR, CDR2 FQNEAQ (reference sequence). This CDR3 is built from 16 residues. The CDR3 loop is CASSPGQGGGNQPQHF. Full variable domain (remainder filled in from reference TRBV7-9 and TRBJ1-5): DTGVSQNPRHKITKRGQNVTFRCDPISEHNRLYWYRQTLGQGPEFLTYFQNEAQLEKSRLLSDRFSAERPKGSFSTLEIQRTEQGDSAMYLCASSPGQGGGNQPQHFGDGTRLSIL.

This chain links TRBV29-1 with TRBJ1-1. CDR3 length equals 12 residues. CDR1 and CDR2 from the germline V gene are SQVTM and ANQGSEA. The CDR3 protein is CSVETRDSEAFF.

The rearrangement uses TRBV7-6 and TRBJ2-5; the TRBD1 assignment by TCRdb is unverifiable without DNA. CDR1 SGHVS and CDR2 FNYEAQ come from the germline V gene. There are 18 residues in the CDR3. CDR3 in amino acids: CASSFHRTGGANQETQYF.

This sequence joins TRBV4-1 and TRBJ1-1; TCRdb's assignment of TRBD1 cannot be checked, as there is no DNA. Germline values: CDR1 MGHRA, CDR2 YSYEKL. The CDR3 consists of 18 residues. CDR3 region: CASSHPTGQGARGTEAFF.

This chain joins TRBV7-2 and TRBJ2-3; lacking DNA, the TRBD2 call made by TCRdb goes unchecked. Germline V gene lookup returns CDR1 SGHTA and CDR2 FQGNSA. This CDR3 spans 14 amino acids. CDR3 protein: CASSPRAGADTQYF.

The V gene is TRBV5-1, the J gene TRBJ2-7; TCRdb's D call, TRBD1, is unchecked because there is no DNA. Germline V gene data show CDR1 as SGHRS and CDR2 as YFSETQ. The CDR3 has 17 amino acids. This CDR3 is CASSLPGRQGLPYEQYF. The full variable domain, completed using reference TRBV5-1 and TRBJ2-7, is KAGVTQTPRYLIKTRGQQVTLSCSPISGHRSVSWYQQTPGQGLQFLFEYFSETQRNKGNFPGRFSGRQFSNSRSEMNVSTLELGDSALYLCASSLPGRQGLPYEQYFGPGTRLTVT.

The chain joins TRBV6-1 to TRBJ1-1. The germline CDR1 and CDR2 sequences are MNHNS and SASEGT. This CDR3 comprises 17 residues. CDR3 in amino acids: CASSHSGGYFADTEAFF.

The chain's CDR3 is CASSQGGLVPYNEQFF. This chain uses TRBV4-1 with TRBJ2-1; there is no DNA to check the TCRdb D call of TRBD2. Per germline, CDR1 MGHRA and CDR2 YSYEKL. CDR3 length equals 16 residues.

V gene TRBV28 combines with J gene TRBJ2-3; TCRdb outputs TRBD1, but without DNA this stays unchecked. CDR3 length: 16 residues. Germline lookup yields CDR1 MDHEN and CDR2 SYDVKM. CDR3 region: CASSSPQGEGTDTQYF.

The chain uses TRBV20-1 and TRBJ2-2. The CDR3 sequence is 13 residues long. Germline loops: CDR1 DFQATT, CDR2 SNEGSKA (reference sequence). CDR3 sequence: CSALLTNTGELFF.

The chain joins TRBV20-1 to TRBJ2-5; the TCRdb D gene call, TRBD1, has no DNA to confirm it. There are 14 residues in the CDR3. The germline V gene encodes CDR1 DFQATT and CDR2 SNEGSKA (reference sequence). CDR3 region: CSARDRVGLETQHF.

The CDR3 spells CASSVRVTVNTEAFF. The chain combines TRBV11-1 with TRBJ1-1. This CDR3 comprises 15 residues. Germline V gives CDR1 SGHAT, CDR2 FQDESV (reference sequence).

The chain recombines TRBV6-2 or TRBV6-3 with TRBJ2-4; with no DNA, the TCRdb D assignment of TRBD2 cannot be verified. The CDR3 sequence is 18 residues long. CDR1 and CDR2 (germline): MNHEY, SVGEGT. The CDR3 region is CASSSGLAGGVAKNIQYF.